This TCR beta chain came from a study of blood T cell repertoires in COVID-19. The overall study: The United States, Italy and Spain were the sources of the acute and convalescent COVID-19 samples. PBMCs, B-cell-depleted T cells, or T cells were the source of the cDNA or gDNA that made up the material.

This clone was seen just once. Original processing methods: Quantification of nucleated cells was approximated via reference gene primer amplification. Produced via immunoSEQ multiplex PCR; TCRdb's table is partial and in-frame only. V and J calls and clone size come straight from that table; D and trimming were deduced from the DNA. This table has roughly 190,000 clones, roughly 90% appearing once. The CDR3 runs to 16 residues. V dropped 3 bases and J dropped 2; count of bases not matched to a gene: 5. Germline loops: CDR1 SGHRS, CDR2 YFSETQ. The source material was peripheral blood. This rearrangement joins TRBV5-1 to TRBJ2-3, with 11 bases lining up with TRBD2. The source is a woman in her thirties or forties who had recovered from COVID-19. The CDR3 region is CASSSGLADYTDTQYF. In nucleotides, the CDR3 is TGCGCCAGCAGCTCGGGACTAGCGGACTACACAGATACGCAGTATTTT.